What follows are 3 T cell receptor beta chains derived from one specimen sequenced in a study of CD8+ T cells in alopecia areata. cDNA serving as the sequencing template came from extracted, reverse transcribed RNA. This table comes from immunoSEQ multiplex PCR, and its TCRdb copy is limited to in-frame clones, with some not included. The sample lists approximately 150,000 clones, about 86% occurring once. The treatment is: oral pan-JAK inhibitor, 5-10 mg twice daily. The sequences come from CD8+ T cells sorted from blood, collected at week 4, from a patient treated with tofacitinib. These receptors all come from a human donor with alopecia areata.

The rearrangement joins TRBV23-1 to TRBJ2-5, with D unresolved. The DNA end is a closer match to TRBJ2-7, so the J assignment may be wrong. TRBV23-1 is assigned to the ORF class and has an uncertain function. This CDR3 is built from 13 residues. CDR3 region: CASSQLCGYEQYF. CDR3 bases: TGCGCCAGCAGTCAATTGTGCGGCTACGAGCAGTACTTC.

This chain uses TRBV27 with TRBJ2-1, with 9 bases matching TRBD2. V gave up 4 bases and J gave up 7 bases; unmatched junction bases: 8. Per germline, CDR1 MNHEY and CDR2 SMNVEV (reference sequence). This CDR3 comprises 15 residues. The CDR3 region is CASSWRLAESNEQFF. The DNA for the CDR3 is TGTGCCAGCAGTTGGAGACTAGCGGAGTCGAATGAGCAGTTCTTC.

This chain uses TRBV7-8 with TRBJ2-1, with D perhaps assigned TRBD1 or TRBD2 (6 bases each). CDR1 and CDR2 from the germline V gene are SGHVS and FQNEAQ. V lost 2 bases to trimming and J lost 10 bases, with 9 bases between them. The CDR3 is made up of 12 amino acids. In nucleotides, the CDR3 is TGTGCCAGCAGCTTAAGGGGGGACGAGCAGTTCTTC. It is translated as CASSLRGDEQFF.